What follows are 26 T cell receptor beta chains derived from one specimen sequenced in a study of T cells in localized non-small cell lung cancer. The method was immunoSEQ multiplex PCR; TCRdb's version includes in-frame clones alone and lacks a portion of them. The data show tens of thousands of clones, with about 84% seen just once and about a tenth held by the top ten. The source was peripheral blood, collected before any cancer treatment. Receptor source: an older female donor with stage I lung adenocarcinoma.

This clone was seen a single time. The V call is TRBV28, the J call TRBJ1-4; 8 bases match TRBD1. The CDR3 runs to 15 residues. V was clipped by 6 bases and J by 7 bases; unmatched bases: 10. Germline V gene data show CDR1 as MDHEN and CDR2 as SYDVKM. CDR3 sequence reads: CASRPPGQESEKLFF. The CDR3 DNA is TGTGCCAGCAGGCCGCCGGGACAGGAAAGTGAAAAACTGTTTTTT.

This clone was recorded a few times. The rearrangement uses TRBV6-5 and TRBJ1-4; D ambiguous. This CDR3 spans 14 amino acids. Trimming took 5 bases from V and 2 from J, leaving 9 bases between them. CDR1 is MNHEY and CDR2 is SVGAGI in the germline V gene. The CDR3 reads CASSRGWTNEKLFF. The CDR3 nucleotides read TGTGCCAGCAGTAGAGGGTGGACTAATGAAAAACTGTTTTTT.

The chain employs TRBV27 and TRBJ1-1, with D unclear. Trimming pared 3 bases from V and 0 bases from J, leaving 11 bases between. The V gene's germline CDR1 is MNHEY and CDR2 SMNVEV (reference sequence). This CDR3 region has 15 residues. CDR3 coding DNA: TGTGCCAGCAGTTTTTCGGAGGATTTGAACACTGAAGCTTTCTTT. Amino acids: CASSFSEDLNTEAFF.

This chain connects TRBV20-1 to TRBJ1-1; 7 nucleotides line up with TRBD1. With V trimmed by 0 bases and J by 10 bases, 2 bases remained unmatched. The CDR3 totals 11 residues. In germline, CDR1 is DFQATT, CDR2 SNEGSKA (reference sequence). The DNA of the CDR3 is TGCAGTGCTAGAGATCACAGGGGAGCTTTCTTT. The encoded protein is CSARDHRGAFF.

This rearrangement joins TRBV7-9 to TRBJ1-1; 7 bases match TRBD1. This CDR3 is built from 14 residues. Germline loops: CDR1 SEHNR, CDR2 FQNEAQ (reference sequence). With 5 bases clipped from V and 6 bases from J, the junction kept 9 bases outside the gene matches. The CDR3 sequence: CASSPGQYQAEAFF. The CDR3 DNA is TGTGCCAGCAGCCCGGGACAGTATCAAGCTGAAGCTTTCTTT.

The chain carries TRBV6-1 and TRBJ2-7; D not certain. Germline V CDR1 and CDR2: MNHNS, SASEGT. The CDR3 totals 13 residues. Trimming took off 10 bases at V and 2 bases at J, with 15 bases between the two ends. The CDR3 coding sequence is TGTGCCACCAAGGTATGGGGTACCTACGAGCAGTACTTC. Amino acid sequence: CATKVWGTYEQYF.

V gene TRBV19 combines with J gene TRBJ1-2; no clear D gene. The CDR3 runs to 14 residues. Per germline, CDR1 LNHDA and CDR2 SQIVND (reference sequence). The germline V and J ends were trimmed by 3 bases and 4 bases, with 12 bases remaining between them. CDR3 loop: CASSIGPTIYGYTF. In nucleotides, the CDR3 is TGTGCCAGTAGTATTGGACCTACGATCTATGGCTACACCTTC.

The V call is TRBV5-5, the J call TRBJ2-7; D call uncertain. The V end lost 4 bases, the J end lost 2 bases, and 16 bases lay between the germline ends. Germline V lookup: CDR1 SGHKS, CDR2 YYEKEE (reference sequence). CDR3 length equals 15 residues. CDR3 sequence: CASSIGPILTYEQYF. The CDR3 DNA sequence: TGTGCCAGCAGCATAGGACCCATCTTAACCTACGAGCAGTACTTC.

The J gene is TRBJ1-2, the V gene TRBV19, with D maybe TRBD1 (6 bases). V was trimmed by 6 bases and J by 8 bases, leaving 16 bases between them. In germline, CDR1 is LNHDA, CDR2 SQIVND (reference sequence). The CDR3 sequence is 13 residues long. In DNA form, the CDR3 reads TGTGCCAGTAGCCCAGAGGGGGGGTCCGGCTACACCTTC. Protein: CASSPEGGSGYTF. The full variable domain, its missing parts supplied by reference TRBV19 and TRBJ1-2, is DGGITQSPKYLFRKEGQNVTLSCEQNLNHDAMYWYRQDPGQGLRLIYYSQIVNDFQKGDIAEGYSVSREKKESFPLTVTSAQKNPTAFYLCASSPEGGSGYTFGSGTRLTVV.

A single count supports this clone. The chain employs TRBV7-2 and TRBJ2-1; no firm D call. The germline V gene encodes CDR1 SGHTA and CDR2 FQGNSA. The CDR3 consists of 16 residues. V gave up 1 base and J gave up 3 bases, with 13 bases separating them. The CDR3 here is CASSLGQPTLYNEQFF. The CDR3, as DNA: TGTGCCAGCAGCTTAGGACAACCGACCCTCTACAATGAGCAGTTCTTC.

This rearrangement joins TRBV5-3 to TRBJ2-5, with TRBD2 matching 8 bases. TRBV5-3 is flagged as an ORF with uncertain function. The CDR3 sequence is 15 residues long. Trimming cost V 9 bases and J 2 bases; bases outside gene matches: 12. CDR3 sequence reads: CATPAFSGTQETQYF. CDR3 DNA: TGTGCCACCCCGGCTTTTAGCGGGACTCAAGAGACCCAGTACTTC.

V and J are TRBV28 and TRBJ1-4; D is undetermined. The CDR3 length is 14 residues. V was cut by 1 base and J by 8 bases, with 11 bases left in between. From germline, CDR1 is MDHEN and CDR2 SYDVKM. CDR3 bases: TGTGCCAGCAGTTTATTGGCACAGCGGGAAAAACTGTTTTTT. Its protein product is CASSLLAQREKLFF. The variable domain in full, completed from reference TRBV28 and TRBJ1-4, reads DVKVTQSSRYLVKRTGEKVFLECVQDMDHENMFWYRQDPGLGLRLIYFSYDVKMKEKGDIPEGYSVSREKKERFSLILESASTNQTSMYLCASSLLAQREKLFFGSGTQLSVL.

This clone was observed a few times. The J gene is TRBJ1-1, the V gene TRBV9, with D perhaps TRBD1 (5 bases). The CDR3 has 14 amino acids. V was shortened by 0 bases and J by 5 bases, with 11 bases between the two germline ends. CDR1 SGDLS and CDR2 YYNGEE come from the germline V gene. The DNA for the CDR3 is TGTGCCAGCAGCGTAGCGGGGGTTGGAACTGAAGCTTTCTTT. Its translation: CASSVAGVGTEAFF. Full variable domain (missing parts from reference TRBV9 and TRBJ1-1): DSGVTQTPKHLITATGQRVTLRCSPRSGDLSVYWYQQSLDQGLQFLIQYYNGEERAKGNILERFSAQQFPDLHSELNLSSLELGDSALYFCASSVAGVGTEAFFGQGTRLTVV.

This clone was seen only once. The chain is built from TRBV19 and TRBJ1-1, with D uncertain. CDR3 length equals 15 residues. Trimming removed 9 bases from V and 4 bases from J, with 21 bases in between. The germline V gene has CDR1 LNHDA and CDR2 SQIVND (reference sequence). The CDR3 here is CASSLFLGRVTEAFF. The CDR3, as DNA: TGTGCCAGCTCACTTTTCTTAGGGAGGGTCACTGAAGCTTTCTTT.

J is TRBJ1-1 and V is TRBV6-1; possibly TRBD1 for D (6 bases). Germline CDR1 is MNHNS and CDR2 is SASEGT. Between the trimmed V and J ends, which lost 5 bases and 4 bases, there was a span of 11 bases. This CDR3 contains 13 residues. CDR3 residues: CASSMGASTEAFF. The DNA for the CDR3 is TGTGCCAGCAGTATGGGGGCGAGCACTGAAGCTTTCTTT.

The J gene is TRBJ1-1, the V gene TRBV18; D ambiguous. V lost 5 bases and J 4 bases, leaving 17 bases between the germline ends. In germline, CDR1 is KGHSH, CDR2 LQKENI. The CDR3 has 15 amino acids. The CDR3 nucleotides are TGTGCCAGCTCATCGGACGTGGCTTGGGGCACTGAAGCTTTCTTT. As protein: CASSSDVAWGTEAFF.

On this clone: Other nucleotide sequences in the sample specify the same CDR3. The chain recombines TRBV2 with TRBJ1-1; TRBD1 aligns across 9 bases. The V gene end was trimmed by 6 bases and the J gene end by 0 bases; junction bases not matched to a gene: 2. The length of the CDR3 is 14 residues. CDR1 is SNHLY, CDR2 FYNNEI, per germline. This CDR3 is CASSGQGLNTEAFF. The DNA for the CDR3 is TGTGCCAGCAGCGGACAGGGGCTGAACACTGAAGCTTTCTTT.

This chain links TRBV6-5 with TRBJ1-2, with a tentative D call TRBD1 (6 bases). The CDR3 totals 14 residues. With 4 bases removed from V and 6 bases from J, the gap between germline ends came to 15 bases. CDR1 and CDR2 (germline): MNHEY, SVGAGI. The CDR3 DNA reads TGTGCCAGCAGTTCTCGGACAGTGAAGGATGGCTACACCTTC. Translated, it gives CASSSRTVKDGYTF.

The CDR3 DNA sequence: TGTGCTAGTGGTCGATCTCCAGGGGGCTACAATGAGCAGTTCTTC. It codes for CASGRSPGGYNEQFF. The rearrangement joins TRBV12-5 to TRBJ2-1; 7 nucleotides align to TRBD1. The V gene's germline CDR1 is LGHNT and CDR2 FRNRAP. The J segment lost 3 bases and the V segment lost 5 bases, leaving 7 bases of the junction unmatched. This CDR3 region has 15 residues.

This clone appeared a few times. The CDR3 sequence is CASSFGLGGYEQYF. CDR3 nucleotides: TGCGCCAGCAGCTTTGGACTGGGGGGCTACGAGCAGTACTTC. The rearrangement uses TRBV5-1 and TRBJ2-7; TRBD2 might be the D (6 bases). Trimming stripped 2 bases from V and 3 bases from J, with 12 bases between. There are 14 residues in the CDR3. In germline, CDR1 is SGHRS, CDR2 YFSETQ.

This clone was seen repeatedly, ten times or more. Other DNA sequences from this sample encode an identical CDR3 as well. The chain recombines TRBV27 with TRBJ1-2, with D unclear. Trimming left V 1 base short and J 2 bases short, with 8 bases between. Germline V gene data show CDR1 as MNHEY and CDR2 as SMNVEV (reference sequence). The CDR3 runs to 14 residues. The DNA for the CDR3 is TGTGCCAGCAGTTTATTGGGAGCAAACTATGGCTACACCTTC. Protein sequence: CASSLLGANYGYTF.

The gene calls are TRBV28 and TRBJ2-6; 8 nucleotides agree with TRBD1. Trimming at V came to 4 bases and at J to 4 bases, leaving 12 bases not matched to a gene. The CDR3 contains 18 residues. Germline V gives CDR1 MDHEN, CDR2 SYDVKM. The CDR3 loop is CASSWGTGGGDGANVLTF. The CDR3 nucleotides are TGTGCCAGCAGTTGGGGGACAGGAGGTGGGGACGGGGCCAACGTCCTGACTTTC.

The rearrangement uses TRBV5-1 and TRBJ2-5; 8 nucleotides line up with TRBD2. Unmatched junction bases numbered 7, after V lost 4 bases and J lost 5 bases. This CDR3 contains 14 residues. Germline CDR1 and CDR2: SGHRS and YFSETQ. CDR3 DNA: TGCGCCAGCAGCCCGGGAGGGGGAAGTGAGACCCAGTACTTC. It yields the protein CASSPGGGSETQYF.

The rearrangement joins TRBV27 to TRBJ1-1; D possibly corresponds to TRBD1 (6 bases). The V gene's germline CDR1 is MNHEY and CDR2 SMNVEV (reference sequence). Deletions cut 3 bases from V and 0 bases from J, with 11 bases between. This CDR3 is built from 15 residues. CDR3 sequence reads: CASSFGGGVNTEAFF. CDR3 DNA sequence: TGTGCCAGCAGTTTCGGGGGCGGGGTGAACACTGAAGCTTTCTTT.

The chain has TRBV6-1 and TRBJ1-1, with 8 bases identical to TRBD1. J was trimmed by 10 bases and V by 2 bases; bases with no gene match: 3. Germline V CDR1 and CDR2: MNHNS, SASEGT. This CDR3 is built from 12 residues. The CDR3 loop is CASSEQGARAFF. The CDR3 nucleotides are TGTGCCAGCAGTGAACAGGGGGCTAGAGCTTTCTTT.

This clone was observed a single time. The J gene is TRBJ2-7, the V gene TRBV11-2; unclear D gene. Germline CDR1 SGHAT, CDR2 FQNNGV. The CDR3 contains 12 residues. Trimming took 1 base from V and 3 from J, leaving 4 bases between them. The DNA of the CDR3 is TGTGCCAGCAGCTTAGTAGGCTACGAGCAGTACTTC. Its translation is CASSLVGYEQYF.